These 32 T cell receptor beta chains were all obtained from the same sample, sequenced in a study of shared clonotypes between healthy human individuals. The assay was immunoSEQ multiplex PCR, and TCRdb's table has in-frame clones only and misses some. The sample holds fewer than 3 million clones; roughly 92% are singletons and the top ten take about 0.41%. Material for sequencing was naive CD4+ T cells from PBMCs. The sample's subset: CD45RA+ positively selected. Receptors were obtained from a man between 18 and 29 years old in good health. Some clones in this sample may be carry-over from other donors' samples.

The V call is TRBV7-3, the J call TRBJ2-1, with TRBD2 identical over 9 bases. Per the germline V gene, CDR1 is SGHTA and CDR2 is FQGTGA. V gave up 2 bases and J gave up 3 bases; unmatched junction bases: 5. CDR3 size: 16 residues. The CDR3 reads CASSLGGRAGYNEQFF. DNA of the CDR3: TGTGCCAGCAGCTTAGGCGGGAGGGCCGGCTACAATGAGCAGTTCTTC.

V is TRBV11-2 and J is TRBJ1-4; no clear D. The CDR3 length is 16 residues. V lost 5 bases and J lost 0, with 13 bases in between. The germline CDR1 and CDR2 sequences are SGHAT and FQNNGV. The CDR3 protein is CASSPVRRSTNEKLFF. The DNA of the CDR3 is TGTGCCAGCAGCCCCGTCCGACGTTCAACTAATGAAAAACTGTTTTTT.

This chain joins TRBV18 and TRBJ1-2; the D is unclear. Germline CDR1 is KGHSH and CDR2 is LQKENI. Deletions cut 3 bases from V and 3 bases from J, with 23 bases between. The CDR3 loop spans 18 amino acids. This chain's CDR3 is CASSPLGAGVGNDYGYTF. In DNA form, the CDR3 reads TGTGCCAGCTCACCTCTGGGTGCAGGTGTGGGTAATGACTATGGCTACACCTTC.

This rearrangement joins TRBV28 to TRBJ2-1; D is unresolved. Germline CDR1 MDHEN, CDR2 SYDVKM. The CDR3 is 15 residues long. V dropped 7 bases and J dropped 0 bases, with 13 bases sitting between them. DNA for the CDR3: TGTGCCAGCACCAATACTCCTAGCTCCTACAATGAGCAGTTCTTC. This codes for CASTNTPSSYNEQFF.

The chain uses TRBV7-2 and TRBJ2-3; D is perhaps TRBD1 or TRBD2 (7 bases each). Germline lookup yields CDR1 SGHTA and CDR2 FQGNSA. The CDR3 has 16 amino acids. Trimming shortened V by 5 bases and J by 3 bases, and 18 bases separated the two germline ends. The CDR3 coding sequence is TGTGCCAGCAGCCCCGATCGACAGGGAGGGACAGATACGCAGTATTTT. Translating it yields CASSPDRQGGTDTQYF. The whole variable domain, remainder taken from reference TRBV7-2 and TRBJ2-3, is GAGVSQSPSNKVTEKGKDVELRCDPISGHTALYWYRQSLGQGLEFLIYFQGNSAPDKSGLPSDRFSAERTGGSVSTLTIQRTQQEDSAVYLCASSPDRQGGTDTQYFGPGTRLTVL.

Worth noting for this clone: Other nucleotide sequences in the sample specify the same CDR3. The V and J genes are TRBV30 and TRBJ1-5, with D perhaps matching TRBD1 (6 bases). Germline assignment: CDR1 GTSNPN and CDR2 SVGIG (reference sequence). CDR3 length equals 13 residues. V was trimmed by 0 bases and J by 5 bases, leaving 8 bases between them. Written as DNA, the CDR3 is TGTGCCTGGAGTGTACAGGGTTATCAGCCCCAGCATTTT. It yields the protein CAWSVQGYQPQHF.

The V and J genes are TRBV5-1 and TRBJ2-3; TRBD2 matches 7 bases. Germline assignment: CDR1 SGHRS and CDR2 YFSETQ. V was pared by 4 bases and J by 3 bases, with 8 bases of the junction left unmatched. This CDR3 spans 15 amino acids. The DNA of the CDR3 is TGCGCCAGCAGCCCCCCCTGGGGGGGAACAGATACGCAGTATTTT. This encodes CASSPPWGGTDTQYF. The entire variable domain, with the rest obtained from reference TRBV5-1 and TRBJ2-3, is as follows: KAGVTQTPRYLIKTRGQQVTLSCSPISGHRSVSWYQQTPGQGLQFLFEYFSETQRNKGNFPGRFSGRQFSNSRSEMNVSTLELGDSALYLCASSPPWGGTDTQYFGPGTRLTVL.

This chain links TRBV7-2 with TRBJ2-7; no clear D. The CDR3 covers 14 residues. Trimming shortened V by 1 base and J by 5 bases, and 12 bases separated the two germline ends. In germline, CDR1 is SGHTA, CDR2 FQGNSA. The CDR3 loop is CASSLGVAFHEQYF. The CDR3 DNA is TGTGCCAGCAGCTTAGGGGTAGCTTTCCACGAGCAGTACTTC. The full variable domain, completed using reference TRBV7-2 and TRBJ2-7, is GAGVSQSPSNKVTEKGKDVELRCDPISGHTALYWYRQSLGQGLEFLIYFQGNSAPDKSGLPSDRFSAERTGGSVSTLTIQRTQQEDSAVYLCASSLGVAFHEQYFGPGTRLTVT.

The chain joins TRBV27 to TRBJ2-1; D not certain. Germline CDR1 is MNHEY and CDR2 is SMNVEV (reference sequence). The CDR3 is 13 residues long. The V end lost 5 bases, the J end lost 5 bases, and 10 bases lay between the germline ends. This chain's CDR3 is CASSKTRNNEQFF. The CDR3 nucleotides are TGTGCCAGCAGTAAAACTCGGAACAATGAGCAGTTCTTC.

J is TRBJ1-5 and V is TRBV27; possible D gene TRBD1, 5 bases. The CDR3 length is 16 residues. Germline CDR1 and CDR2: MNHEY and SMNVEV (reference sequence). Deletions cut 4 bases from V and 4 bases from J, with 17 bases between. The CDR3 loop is CASSSNYRQKNQPQHF. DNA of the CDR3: TGTGCCAGCAGTTCCAACTACCGACAGAAAAATCAGCCCCAGCATTTT.

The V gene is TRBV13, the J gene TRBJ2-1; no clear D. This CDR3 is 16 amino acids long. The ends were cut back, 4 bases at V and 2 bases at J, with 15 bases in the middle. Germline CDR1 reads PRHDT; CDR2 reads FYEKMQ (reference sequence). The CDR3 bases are TGTGCCAGCAGCTCCCATATTGGAGACGCCTACAATGAGCAGTTCTTC. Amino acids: CASSSHIGDAYNEQFF.

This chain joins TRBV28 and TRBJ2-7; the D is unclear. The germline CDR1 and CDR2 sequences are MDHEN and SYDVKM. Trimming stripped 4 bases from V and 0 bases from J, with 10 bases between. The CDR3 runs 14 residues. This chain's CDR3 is CASSSRIGSYEQYF. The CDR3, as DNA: TGTGCCAGCAGTTCTAGGATCGGCTCCTACGAGCAGTACTTC. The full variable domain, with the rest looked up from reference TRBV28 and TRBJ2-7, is DVKVTQSSRYLVKRTGEKVFLECVQDMDHENMFWYRQDPGLGLRLIYFSYDVKMKEKGDIPEGYSVSREKKERFSLILESASTNQTSMYLCASSSRIGSYEQYFGPGTRLTVT.

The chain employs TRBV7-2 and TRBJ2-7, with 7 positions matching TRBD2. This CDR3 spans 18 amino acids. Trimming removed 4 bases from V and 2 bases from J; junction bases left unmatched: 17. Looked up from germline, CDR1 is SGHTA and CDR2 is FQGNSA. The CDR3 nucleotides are TGTGCCAGCAGCTGGTGGGGGGAGGGCCGGGCTCGCACCTACGAGCAGTACTTC. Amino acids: CASSWWGEGRARTYEQYF.

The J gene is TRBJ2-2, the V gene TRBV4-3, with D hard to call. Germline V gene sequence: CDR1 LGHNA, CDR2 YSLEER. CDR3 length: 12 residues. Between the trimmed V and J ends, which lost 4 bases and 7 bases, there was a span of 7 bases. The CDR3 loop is CASSPTYGELFF. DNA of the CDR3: TGCGCCAGCAGCCCTACTTACGGGGAGCTGTTTTTT.

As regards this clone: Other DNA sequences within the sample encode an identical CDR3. CDR3: CASSLGGASYGYTF. In DNA, the CDR3 is TGCGCCAGCAGCTTGGGTGGGGCGAGCTATGGCTACACCTTC. The chain combines TRBV5-1 with TRBJ1-2; tentatively, D is TRBD1 (5 bases). V was cut by 0 bases and J by 4 bases, with 10 bases left in between. The length of the CDR3 is 14 residues. From germline, CDR1 is SGHRS and CDR2 YFSETQ. The variable domain in full, with the rest retrieved from reference TRBV5-1 and TRBJ1-2, is KAGVTQTPRYLIKTRGQQVTLSCSPISGHRSVSWYQQTPGQGLQFLFEYFSETQRNKGNFPGRFSGRQFSNSRSEMNVSTLELGDSALYLCASSLGGASYGYTFGSGTRLTVV.

The chain's CDR3 is CASSLGGLSYGYTF. The CDR3 DNA reads as TGTGCCAGCAGCTTAGGAGGGCTTAGCTATGGCTACACCTTC. The chain combines TRBV7-3 with TRBJ1-2; D gene uncertain. The V end was cut by 2 bases, the J end by 4 bases, with 11 bases between. Germline V gene sequence: CDR1 SGHTA, CDR2 FQGTGA. CDR3 length: 14 amino acids.

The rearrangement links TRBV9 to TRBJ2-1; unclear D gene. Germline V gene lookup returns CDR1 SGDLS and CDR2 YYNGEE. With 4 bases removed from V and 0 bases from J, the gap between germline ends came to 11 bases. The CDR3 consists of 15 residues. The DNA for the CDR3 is TGTGCCAGCAGCTCTGACACTTTCTCCTACAATGAGCAGTTCTTC. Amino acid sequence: CASSSDTFSYNEQFF.

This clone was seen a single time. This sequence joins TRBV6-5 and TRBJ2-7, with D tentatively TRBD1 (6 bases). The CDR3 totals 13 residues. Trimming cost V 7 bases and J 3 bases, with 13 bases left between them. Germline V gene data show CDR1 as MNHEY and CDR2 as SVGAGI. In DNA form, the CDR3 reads TGTGCCAGCACTGGACAGAATTTCTACGAGCAGTACTTC. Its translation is CASTGQNFYEQYF.

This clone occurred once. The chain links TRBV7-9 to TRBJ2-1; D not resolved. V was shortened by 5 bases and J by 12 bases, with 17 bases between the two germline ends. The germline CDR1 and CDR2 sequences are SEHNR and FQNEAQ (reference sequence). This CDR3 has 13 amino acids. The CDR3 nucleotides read TGTGCCAGCAGCCGAACCGACACCCCTACGCAGTTCTTC. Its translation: CASSRTDTPTQFF.

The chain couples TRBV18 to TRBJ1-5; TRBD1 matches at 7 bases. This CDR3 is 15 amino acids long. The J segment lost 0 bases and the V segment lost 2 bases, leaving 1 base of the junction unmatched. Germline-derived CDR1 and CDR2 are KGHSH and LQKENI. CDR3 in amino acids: CASSPGQVSNQPQHF. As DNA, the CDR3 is TGTGCCAGCTCACCAGGACAGGTTAGCAATCAGCCCCAGCATTTT.

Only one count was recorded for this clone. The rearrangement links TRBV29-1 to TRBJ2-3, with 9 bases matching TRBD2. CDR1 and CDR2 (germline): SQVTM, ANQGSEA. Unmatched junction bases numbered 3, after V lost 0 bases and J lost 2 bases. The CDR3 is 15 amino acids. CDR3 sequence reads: CSVEDPSGNTDTQYF. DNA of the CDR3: TGCAGCGTTGAAGATCCTAGCGGGAACACAGATACGCAGTATTTT.

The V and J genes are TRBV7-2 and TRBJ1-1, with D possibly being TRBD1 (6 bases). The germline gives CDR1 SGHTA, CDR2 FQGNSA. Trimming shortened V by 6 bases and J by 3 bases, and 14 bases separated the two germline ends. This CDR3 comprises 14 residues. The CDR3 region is CASSNQGTYTEAFF. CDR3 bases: TGTGCCAGCAGTAACCAGGGGACTTACACTGAAGCTTTCTTT. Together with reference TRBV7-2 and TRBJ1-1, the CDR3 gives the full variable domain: GAGVSQSPSNKVTEKGKDVELRCDPISGHTALYWYRQSLGQGLEFLIYFQGNSAPDKSGLPSDRFSAERTGGSVSTLTIQRTQQEDSAVYLCASSNQGTYTEAFFGQGTRLTVV.

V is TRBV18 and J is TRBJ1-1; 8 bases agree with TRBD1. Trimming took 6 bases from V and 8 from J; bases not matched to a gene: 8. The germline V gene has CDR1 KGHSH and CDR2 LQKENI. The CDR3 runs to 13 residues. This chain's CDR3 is CASSAGGAGEAFF. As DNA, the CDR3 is TGTGCCAGCTCGGCAGGGGGCGCGGGGGAAGCTTTCTTT.

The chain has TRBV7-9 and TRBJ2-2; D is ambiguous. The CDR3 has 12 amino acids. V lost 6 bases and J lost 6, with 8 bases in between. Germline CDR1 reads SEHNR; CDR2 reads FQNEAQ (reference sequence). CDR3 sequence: CASSSIAGELFF. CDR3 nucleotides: TGTGCCAGCAGTTCCATCGCCGGGGAGCTGTTTTTT.

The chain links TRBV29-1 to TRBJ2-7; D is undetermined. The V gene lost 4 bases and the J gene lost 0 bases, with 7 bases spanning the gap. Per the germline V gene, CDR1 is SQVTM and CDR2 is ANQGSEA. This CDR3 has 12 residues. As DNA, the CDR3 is TGCAGCGTTGGGCACGACTCCTACGAGCAGTACTTC. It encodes CSVGHDSYEQYF.

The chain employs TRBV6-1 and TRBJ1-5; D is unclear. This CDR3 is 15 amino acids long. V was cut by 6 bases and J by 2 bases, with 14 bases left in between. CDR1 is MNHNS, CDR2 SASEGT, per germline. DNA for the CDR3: TGTGCCAGCAGCTCTGGACGGGGAGGCAATCAGCCCCAGCATTTT. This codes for CASSSGRGGNQPQHF.

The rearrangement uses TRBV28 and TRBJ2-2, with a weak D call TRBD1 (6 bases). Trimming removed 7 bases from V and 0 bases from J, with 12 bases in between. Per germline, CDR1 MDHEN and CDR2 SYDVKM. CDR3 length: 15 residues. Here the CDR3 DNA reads TGTGCCAGCACCGCTGGACAGTCGAACACCGGGGAGCTGTTTTTT. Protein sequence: CASTAGQSNTGELFF.

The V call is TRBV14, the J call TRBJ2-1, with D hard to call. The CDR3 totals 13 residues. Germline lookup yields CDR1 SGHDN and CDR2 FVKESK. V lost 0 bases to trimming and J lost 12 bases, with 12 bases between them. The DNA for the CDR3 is TGTGCCAGCAGCCAAGATGCCCCCGCGACGCAGTTCTTC. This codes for CASSQDAPATQFF. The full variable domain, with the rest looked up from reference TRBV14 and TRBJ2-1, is EAGVTQFPSHSVIEKGQTVTLRCDPISGHDNLYWYRRVMGKEIKFLLHFVKESKQDESGMPNNRFLAERTGGTYSTLKVQPAELEDSGVYFCASSQDAPATQFFGPGTRLTVL.

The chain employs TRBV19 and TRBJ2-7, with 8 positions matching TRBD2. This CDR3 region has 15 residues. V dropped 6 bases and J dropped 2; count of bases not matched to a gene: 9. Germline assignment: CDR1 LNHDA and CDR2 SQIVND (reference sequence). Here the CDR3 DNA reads TGTGCCAGTAGCCCACTAGCGGAGGAGCCCTACGAGCAGTACTTC. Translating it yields CASSPLAEEPYEQYF.

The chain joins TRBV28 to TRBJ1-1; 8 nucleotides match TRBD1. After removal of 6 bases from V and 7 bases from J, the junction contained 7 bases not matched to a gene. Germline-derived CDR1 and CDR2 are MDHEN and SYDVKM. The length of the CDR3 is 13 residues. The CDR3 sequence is CASRKDRENEAFF. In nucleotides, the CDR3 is TGTGCCAGCAGAAAGGACAGGGAGAATGAAGCTTTCTTT.

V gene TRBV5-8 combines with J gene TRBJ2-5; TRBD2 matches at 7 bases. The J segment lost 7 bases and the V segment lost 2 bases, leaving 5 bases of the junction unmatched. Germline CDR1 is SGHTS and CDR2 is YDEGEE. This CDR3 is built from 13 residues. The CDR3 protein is CASSLLGEGTQYF. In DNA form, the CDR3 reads TGTGCCAGCAGCTTATTAGGGGAGGGGACCCAGTACTTC.

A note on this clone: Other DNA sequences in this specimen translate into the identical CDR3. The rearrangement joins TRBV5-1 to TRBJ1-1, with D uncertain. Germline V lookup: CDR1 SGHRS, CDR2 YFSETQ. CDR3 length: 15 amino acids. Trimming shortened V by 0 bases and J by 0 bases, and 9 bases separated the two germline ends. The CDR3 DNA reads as TGCGCCAGCAGCTTGGCCCGAGGTCTGAACACTGAAGCTTTCTTT. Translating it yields CASSLARGLNTEAFF.